Sequencing of this T cell receptor (beta chain) was carried out in a study of blood T cell repertoires in COVID-19. Study-wide background: Specimens from acute and convalescent COVID-19 originated in the United States, Italy and Spain.

Original handling: Amplifying reference gene primers gave estimates of nucleated cell counts. This table comes from immunoSEQ multiplex PCR, and its TCRdb copy is limited to in-frame clones, with some not included. D and trimming come from the DNA, and the V and J calls and clone size come from that table. The sample shows about 150,000 clones, 87% of them seen only once. Germline V gives CDR1 PRHDT, CDR2 FYEKMQ (reference sequence). V was trimmed by 2 bases and J by 8 bases, leaving 15 bases between them. The CDR3 consists of 15 residues. This sequence originates from a man aged 50-60 years who had recovered from COVID-19. The chain recombines TRBV13 with TRBJ1-4; D is possibly TRBD1 (6 bases). Material: peripheral blood. CDR3 protein: CASSLQGQGGEKLFF. CDR3 sequence (DNA): TGTGCCAGCAGCTTACAGGGACAAGGAGGCGAAAAACTGTTTTTT.